Below are 30 T cell receptor beta chains sequenced from a single sample in a study of cytomegalovirus exposure and HLA in healthy donors. This PCR relied on a set of 60 Vbeta primers and 13 Jbeta primers. Some clones are missing from TCRdb's copy, which holds only in-frame ones; the method was immunoSEQ multiplex PCR. Of 100,000 to 150,000 clones listed, about 81% were seen once; the top ten hold roughly 1.1%. The sequenced sample consisted of PBMCs. The receptors derive from a woman aged 25 to 39 in good health and CMV-seronegative.

This chain connects TRBV30 to TRBJ2-7; 8 nucleotides line up with TRBD1. With 3 bases clipped from V and 3 bases from J, the junction kept 4 bases outside the gene matches. The CDR3 is 13 amino acids. Per the germline V gene, CDR1 is GTSNPN and CDR2 is SVGIG (reference sequence). Here the CDR3 reads CAWSGQGFYEQYF. The CDR3 nucleotides are TGTGCCTGGAGCGGACAGGGCTTCTACGAGCAGTACTTC.

The chain is built from TRBV9 and TRBJ1-1, with 9 bases matching TRBD1. Trimming cost V 0 bases and J 7 bases; bases outside gene matches: 10. The CDR3 extends over 16 amino acids. The V gene's germline CDR1 is SGDLS and CDR2 YYNGEE. CDR3 loop: CASSVGAGQGILEAFF. The CDR3 DNA is TGTGCCAGCAGCGTAGGGGCGGGACAGGGTATTCTTGAAGCTTTCTTT.

V and J are TRBV2 and TRBJ2-1, with 7 nucleotides matching TRBD2. The V gene's germline CDR1 is SNHLY and CDR2 FYNNEI. CDR3 length: 14 residues. The V and J ends lost 6 bases and 4 bases, in that order; junction bases with no gene match: 6. The CDR3 coding sequence is TGTGCCAGCAGGGGCCTAGCGGTTTACAATGAGCAGTTCTTC. Translating gives CASRGLAVYNEQFF.

This clone was seen more than once but under ten times. The CDR3 coding sequence is TGTGCCAGTAGTACTAAACGGGACAAAGCTAACTATGGCTACACCTTC. It translates to CASSTKRDKANYGYTF. The V call is TRBV19, the J call TRBJ1-2; D is possibly TRBD1 (6 bases). The CDR3 contains 16 residues. Germline V gene data show CDR1 as LNHDA and CDR2 as SQIVND (reference sequence). Trimming removed 4 bases from V and 0 bases from J, with 15 bases in between.

The chain carries TRBV11-1 and TRBJ2-5; D gene unclear. Germline loops: CDR1 SGHAT, CDR2 FQDESV (reference sequence). The V and J ends lost 0 bases and 2 bases respectively, with 4 bases between them. The CDR3 spans 13 residues. CDR3 nucleotides: TGTGCCAGCAGCTTAGCCTTTCAAGAGACCCAGTACTTC. Its translation: CASSLAFQETQYF.

The chain is built from TRBV7-6 and TRBJ2-5, with 10 bases that match TRBD2. This CDR3 is built from 18 residues. Per germline, CDR1 SGHVS and CDR2 FNYEAQ. Trimming took 1 base from V and 0 from J; bases not matched to a gene: 8. CDR3 sequence (DNA): TGTGCCAGCAGCTTAGAGGCTAGCGGGGGCCTTTACCAAGAGACCCAGTACTTC. Protein: CASSLEASGGLYQETQYF.

The CDR3 spells CASRASGSTEAFF. Here the CDR3 DNA reads TGTGCCAGCAGGGCTTCCGGGAGCACTGAAGCTTTCTTT. J is TRBJ1-1 and V is TRBV25-1; D is undetermined. Germline assignment: CDR1 MGHDK and CDR2 SYGVNS. CDR3 length: 13 residues. Between the trimmed V and J ends, which lost 6 bases and 4 bases, there was a span of 12 bases.

This clone was found a few times. DNA for the CDR3: TGTGCCAGCAGCTTAGGAAGCGCTGAAGCTTTCTTT. Translating gives CASSLGSAEAFF. The chain is built from TRBV5-5 and TRBJ1-1; D call uncertain. Germline lookup yields CDR1 SGHKS and CDR2 YYEKEE (reference sequence). This CDR3 spans 12 amino acids. V dropped 2 bases and J dropped 6 bases, with 8 bases sitting between them.

This clone was seen only once. The chain links TRBV6-5 to TRBJ1-5; D is unresolved. This CDR3 contains 15 residues. Germline CDR1 MNHEY, CDR2 SVGAGI. V dropped 7 bases and J dropped 3 bases, with 16 bases sitting between them. The CDR3 reads CASTSRRGDNQPQHF. In nucleotides, the CDR3 is TGTGCCAGCACCTCAAGACGAGGAGACAATCAGCCCCAGCATTTT.

V usage is TRBV10-3 and J usage is TRBJ2-1, with 7 bases identical to TRBD2. Trimming at V came to 6 bases and at J to 9 bases, leaving 8 bases not matched to a gene. CDR1 ENHRY and CDR2 SYGVKD come from the germline V gene. The CDR3 sequence is 13 residues long. The chain's CDR3 is CAIRSGEVIEQFF. CDR3 sequence (DNA): TGTGCCATCAGGAGCGGGGAGGTGATTGAGCAGTTCTTC.

The J gene is TRBJ2-5, the V gene TRBV18; tentative D call: TRBD2 (6 bases). The V end lost 3 bases, the J end lost 4 bases, and 15 bases lay between the germline ends. This CDR3 has 15 amino acids. Germline V gene data show CDR1 as KGHSH and CDR2 as LQKENI. The CDR3 loop is CASSPEGTQGETQYF. As DNA, the CDR3 is TGTGCCAGCTCACCGGAAGGGACTCAGGGAGAGACCCAGTACTTC.

This chain connects TRBV27 to TRBJ2-5; TRBD1 aligns across 8 bases. Germline V gives CDR1 MNHEY, CDR2 SMNVEV (reference sequence). The trim removed 6 bases at V and 0 bases at J, leaving 15 bases unmatched. The CDR3 has 18 amino acids. For the CDR3, the DNA is TGTGCCAGCAGAAGCGGACAGGGATGGGGACCAGACCAAGAGACCCAGTACTTC. This sequence encodes CASRSGQGWGPDQETQYF.

The chain uses TRBV12-5 and TRBJ1-1; D is uncertain. This CDR3 comprises 16 residues. The V end was cut by 0 bases, the J end by 0 bases, with 11 bases between. In germline, CDR1 is LGHNT, CDR2 FRNRAP. CDR3 in DNA: TGTGCTAGTGGTTTGGTCCTGCGGGCTATGAACACTGAAGCTTTCTTT. Residues: CASGLVLRAMNTEAFF.

The V and J genes are TRBV19 and TRBJ1-3; D gene uncertain. Germline values: CDR1 LNHDA, CDR2 SQIVND (reference sequence). Trimming left V 5 bases short and J 9 bases short, with 8 bases between. This CDR3 is built from 11 residues. CDR3 residues: CASSDHSTIYF. DNA of the CDR3: TGTGCCAGTAGTGACCACAGCACCATATATTTT.

The V gene is TRBV18, the J gene TRBJ1-2; 8 bases are a match to TRBD1. V gave up 3 bases and J gave up 7 bases; unmatched junction bases: 10. Germline V CDR1 and CDR2: KGHSH, LQKENI. CDR3 length: 15 amino acids. The CDR3 protein is CASSPPGGRGAGYTF. The CDR3 DNA reads TGTGCCAGCTCACCCCCAGGGGGCAGGGGCGCTGGCTACACCTTC.

The chain combines TRBV18 with TRBJ2-7; 7 bases are a match to TRBD1. This CDR3 spans 15 amino acids. CDR1 is KGHSH and CDR2 is LQKENI in the germline V gene. The J segment lost 7 bases and the V segment lost 8 bases, leaving 17 bases of the junction unmatched. CDR3 DNA: TGTGCCAGCAGACCGGACAGGCAACAAAACATAGAGCAGTACTTC. It codes for CASRPDRQQNIEQYF.

The chain couples TRBV5-1 to TRBJ2-7; TRBD1 matches at 7 bases. The germline CDR1 and CDR2 sequences are SGHRS and YFSETQ. V shed 4 bases and J 2 bases; nucleotides not matched to a gene: 9. This CDR3 region has 15 residues. CDR3 in amino acids: CASSGTGTVTYEQYF. In nucleotides, the CDR3 is TGCGCCAGCAGCGGCACCGGGACAGTTACCTACGAGCAGTACTTC.

This clone was recorded only once. This sequence joins TRBV11-3 and TRBJ1-1; D ambiguous. Germline CDR1 is SGHNT and CDR2 is YENEEA. This CDR3 is 15 amino acids long. Trimming removed 1 base from V and 0 bases from J, with 9 bases in between. CDR3 in amino acids: CASSLGGGLNTEAFF. Here the CDR3 DNA reads TGTGCCAGCAGCTTAGGTGGAGGGTTGAACACTGAAGCTTTCTTT.

V gene TRBV28 combines with J gene TRBJ1-2; D is perhaps TRBD1 (5 bases). There are 14 residues in the CDR3. CDR1 is MDHEN and CDR2 is SYDVKM in the germline V gene. The V gene lost 1 base and the J gene lost 4 bases, with 10 bases spanning the gap. The CDR3 spells CASSLSRVGYGYTF. In DNA form, the CDR3 reads TGTGCCAGCAGTTTATCCAGGGTGGGCTATGGCTACACCTTC.

V and J are TRBV19 and TRBJ2-5; TRBD2 aligns across 13 bases. V lost 5 bases, J lost 3 bases, and 3 bases stayed unmatched. The CDR3 consists of 15 residues. The germline gives CDR1 LNHDA, CDR2 SQIVND (reference sequence). For the CDR3, the DNA is TGTGCCAGTAGTCGTACTAGCGGGAGGGAAGAGACCCAGTACTTC. Translated: CASSRTSGREETQYF.

The V gene is TRBV5-1, the J gene TRBJ1-5; possible D gene TRBD1, 6 bases. V was shortened by 4 bases and J by 1 base, with 9 bases between the two germline ends. The CDR3 is 14 residues long. The germline V gene encodes CDR1 SGHRS and CDR2 YFSETQ. The chain's CDR3 is CASSTGQSNQPQHF. DNA of the CDR3: TGCGCCAGCAGCACAGGACAGAGCAATCAGCCCCAGCATTTT. Drawing the rest from reference TRBV5-1 and TRBJ1-5, the complete variable domain is KAGVTQTPRYLIKTRGQQVTLSCSPISGHRSVSWYQQTPGQGLQFLFEYFSETQRNKGNFPGRFSGRQFSNSRSEMNVSTLELGDSALYLCASSTGQSNQPQHFGDGTRLSIL.

V and J are TRBV7-3 and TRBJ2-1, with 7 bases that match TRBD1. The CDR3 runs to 15 residues. CDR1 and CDR2 from the germline V gene are SGHTA and FQGTGA. With V trimmed by 4 bases and J by 5 bases, 8 bases remained unmatched. The CDR3 coding sequence is TGTGCCAGCAGCTCGGGACAGCCGGGTAACAATGAGCAGTTCTTC. Translating gives CASSSGQPGNNEQFF. The full variable domain, completed using reference TRBV7-3 and TRBJ2-1, is GAGVSQTPSNKVTEKGKYVELRCDPISGHTALYWYRQSLGQGPEFLIYFQGTGAADDSGLPNDRFFAVRPEGSVSTLKIQRTERGDSAVYLCASSSGQPGNNEQFFGPGTRLTVL.

The rearrangement uses TRBV5-1 and TRBJ1-2, with 11 bases fitting TRBD1. V trimming: 2 bases; J trimming: 11 bases; junction bases outside the gene matches: 11. This CDR3 is built from 15 residues. Germline V gene lookup returns CDR1 SGHRS and CDR2 YFSETQ. CDR3 sequence (DNA): TGCGCCAGCAGCTTCGGACAGGGGGCCTCTTTAAGATACACCTTC. This sequence encodes CASSFGQGASLRYTF. Drawing the rest from reference TRBV5-1 and TRBJ1-2, the complete variable domain is KAGVTQTPRYLIKTRGQQVTLSCSPISGHRSVSWYQQTPGQGLQFLFEYFSETQRNKGNFPGRFSGRQFSNSRSEMNVSTLELGDSALYLCASSFGQGASLRYTFGSGTRLTVV.

The chain is built from TRBV9 and TRBJ1-4; perhaps TRBD1 as D (5 bases). Germline V gene sequence: CDR1 SGDLS, CDR2 YYNGEE. Trimming pared 0 bases from V and 0 bases from J, leaving 15 bases between. This CDR3 has 18 amino acids. For the CDR3, the DNA is TGTGCCAGCAGCGTAGAAGAAAGGGGAGGCGCAACTAATGAAAAACTGTTTTTT. It codes for CASSVEERGGATNEKLFF.

This chain connects TRBV7-9 to TRBJ1-2; D gene ambiguous. Trimming removed 4 bases from V and 3 bases from J, with 6 bases in between. From germline, CDR1 is SEHNR and CDR2 FQNEAQ (reference sequence). The CDR3 runs to 12 residues. In DNA, the CDR3 is TGTGCCAGCAGCTACGAGGACTATGGCTACACCTTC. Its translation is CASSYEDYGYTF.

The chain has TRBV11-2 and TRBJ2-1; 8 bases are shared with TRBD2. The CDR3 consists of 15 residues. Germline CDR1 is SGHAT and CDR2 is FQNNGV. V lost 4 bases to trimming and J lost 8 bases; unmatched junction nucleotides: 10. CDR3 bases: TGTGCCAGCAGCTATATGGGACTAGTAATCCATGAGCAGTTCTTC. Amino acid sequence: CASSYMGLVIHEQFF. Drawing the rest from reference TRBV11-2 and TRBJ2-1, the complete variable domain is EAGVAQSPRYKIIEKRQSVAFWCNPISGHATLYWYQQILGQGPKLLIQFQNNGVVDDSQLPKDRFSAERLKGVDSTLKIQPAKLEDSAVYLCASSYMGLVIHEQFFGPGTRLTVL.

The chain links TRBV9 to TRBJ2-1; weak D call: TRBD1 (6 bases). Between the trimmed V and J ends, which lost 3 bases and 4 bases, there was a span of 14 bases. This CDR3 contains 15 residues. The germline V gene has CDR1 SGDLS and CDR2 YYNGEE. CDR3 protein: CASSAEGDTYNEQFF. CDR3 in DNA: TGTGCCAGCAGCGCCGAGGGGGACACGTACAATGAGCAGTTCTTC.

The chain carries TRBV29-1 and TRBJ2-1; a weak D match, TRBD2 (6 bases). Germline V gene lookup returns CDR1 SQVTM and CDR2 ANQGSEA. Trimming removed 6 bases at V and 2 bases at J, with 14 bases between. The CDR3 has 14 amino acids. CDR3 in DNA: TGCAGCGTAACCCCCGGGACTGCCTACAATGAGCAGTTCTTC. As protein: CSVTPGTAYNEQFF.

The chain couples TRBV11-2 to TRBJ2-7, with 9 bases fitting TRBD2. Germline-derived CDR1 and CDR2 are SGHAT and FQNNGV. The CDR3 loop spans 15 amino acids. V shed 1 base and J 2 bases; nucleotides not matched to a gene: 3. The CDR3 coding sequence is TGTGCCAGCAGCTTAGTTAGCGGGGGTGCCTACGAGCAGTACTTC. Its protein product is CASSLVSGGAYEQYF.

This clone showed up just once. The same CDR3 also results from other DNA sequences found in this sample. This sequence joins TRBV2 and TRBJ1-1; maybe TRBD1 (5 bases). The germline V gene encodes CDR1 SNHLY and CDR2 FYNNEI. V lost 5 bases, J lost 7 bases, and 11 bases lay in between. The CDR3 extends over 12 amino acids. The CDR3 loop is CASSRDRGEAFF. CDR3 in DNA: TGTGCCAGCAGTCGCGACAGAGGTGAAGCTTTCTTT.